This TCR beta chain stems from a study of blood T cell repertoires in COVID-19. In the study overall: From the United States, Italy and Spain came samples of acute and convalescent COVID-19.

Source study methods: Amplified reference gene primers provided the basis for estimating nucleated cell counts. This table comes from immunoSEQ multiplex PCR, and its TCRdb copy is limited to in-frame clones, with some not included. V, J and clone size are those of that table, while D and trimming were read from the DNA. The sample records around 120,000 clones, nearly 90% being singletons. Followed longitudinally, the Seattle patients had been enrolled during active infection. V was pared by 5 bases and J by 8 bases, with 14 bases between. In germline, CDR1 is SGHNT, CDR2 YYREEE (reference sequence). The CDR3 covers 13 residues.

The sequenced sample consisted of peripheral blood. This sequence joins TRBV5-4 and TRBJ1-3; tentatively, D is TRBD1 (6 bases). This TCR was sampled from a woman in her sixties or seventies with COVID-19, enrolled during active disease. CDR3 amino acids: CASSQGTRDTIYF. In DNA form, the CDR3 reads TGTGCCAGCAGTCAGGGGACCCGGGACACCATATATTTT.